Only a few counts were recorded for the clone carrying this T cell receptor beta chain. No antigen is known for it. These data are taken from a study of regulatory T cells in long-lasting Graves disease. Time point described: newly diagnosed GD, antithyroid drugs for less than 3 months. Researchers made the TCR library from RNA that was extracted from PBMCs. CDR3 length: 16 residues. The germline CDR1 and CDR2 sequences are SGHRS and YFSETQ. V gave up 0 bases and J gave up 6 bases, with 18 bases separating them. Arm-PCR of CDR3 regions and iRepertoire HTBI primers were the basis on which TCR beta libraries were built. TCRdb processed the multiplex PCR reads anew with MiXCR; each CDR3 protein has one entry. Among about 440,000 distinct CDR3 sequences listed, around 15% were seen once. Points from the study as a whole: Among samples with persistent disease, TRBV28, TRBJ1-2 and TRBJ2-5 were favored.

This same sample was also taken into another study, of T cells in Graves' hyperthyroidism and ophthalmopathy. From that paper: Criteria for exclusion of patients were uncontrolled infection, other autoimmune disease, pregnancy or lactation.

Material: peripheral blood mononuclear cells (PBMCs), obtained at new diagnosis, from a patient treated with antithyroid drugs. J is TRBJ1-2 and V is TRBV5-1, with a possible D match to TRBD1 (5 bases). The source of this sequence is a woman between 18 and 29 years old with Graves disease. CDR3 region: CASSLVGAGKYHGYTF. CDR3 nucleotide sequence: TGCGCCAGCAGCTTGGTGGGCGCAGGGAAATACCATGGCTACACCTTC.